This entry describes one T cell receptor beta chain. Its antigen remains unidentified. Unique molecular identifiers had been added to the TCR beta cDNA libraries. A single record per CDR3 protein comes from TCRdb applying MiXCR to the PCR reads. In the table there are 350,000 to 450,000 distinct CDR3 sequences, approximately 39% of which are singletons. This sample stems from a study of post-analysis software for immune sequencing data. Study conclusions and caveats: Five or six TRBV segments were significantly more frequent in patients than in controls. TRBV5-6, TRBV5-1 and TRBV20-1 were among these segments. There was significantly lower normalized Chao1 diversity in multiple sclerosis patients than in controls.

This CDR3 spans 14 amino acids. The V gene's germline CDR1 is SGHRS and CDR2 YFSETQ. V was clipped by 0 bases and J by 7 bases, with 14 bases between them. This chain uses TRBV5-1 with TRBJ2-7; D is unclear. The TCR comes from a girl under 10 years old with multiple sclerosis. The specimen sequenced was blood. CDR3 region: CASSLVGRVGEQYF. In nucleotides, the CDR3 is TGCGCCAGCAGCTTGGTGGGAAGGGTGGGGGAGCAGTACTTC.